Below, one TCR beta chain is given with its context. The V gene lost 1 base and the J gene lost 3 bases, with 11 bases spanning the gap. This CDR3 region has 15 residues. From germline, CDR1 is SGHVS and CDR2 FNYEAQ. The data belong to a study of OX40 agonist ivuxolimab in advanced cancers. On the study more broadly: In this cohort, patients received ivuxolimab, an agonistic anti-OX40 (CD134) antibody. Prior checkpoint blockade (anti-PD-1, anti-PD-L1 or anti-CTLA-4) was permitted; approximately 41% had it.

Assay: immunoSEQ multiplex PCR; the TCRdb copy retains only in-frame clones and omits some. The data contain about 43,000 clones, roughly 88% of them singletons. The V call is TRBV7-6, the J call TRBJ2-3; D is unresolved. The specimen was CD4+ or CD8+ T cells sorted from blood, collected in a trial of the OX40 agonist ivuxolimab. The clonotype originates from an adult with an advanced solid tumor such as melanoma, head and neck, liver or kidney cancer. The DNA for the CDR3 is TGTGCCAGCAGCTTAGACGAGAGTTTTACAGATACGCAGTATTTT. It yields the protein CASSLDESFTDTQYF. The variable domain in full, completed from reference TRBV7-6 and TRBJ2-3, reads GAGVSQSPRYKVTKRGQDVALRCDPISGHVSLYWYRQALGQGPEFLTYFNYEAQQDKSGLPNDRFSAERPEGSISTLTIQRTEQRDSAMYRCASSLDESFTDTQYFGPGTRLTVL.